Listed below are T cell receptor beta chains from one sample, sequenced in a study of cytomegalovirus exposure and HLA in healthy donors. Sequenced by immunoSEQ multiplex PCR; TCRdb stores in-frame clones only, minus some. This table has roughly 270,000 clones, 88% appearing once. The sequenced sample consisted of PBMCs. These receptors were taken from a woman under 30 in good health and CMV-seronegative. CDR3s include the opening cysteine and the closing phenylalanine or tryptophan. Each record gives: J gene, D gene, clone size, V gene, CDR3 DNA, CDR3 protein. A D gene is named only where the DNA matches it firmly. The size of a clone is reported for some rows only, either as once, few or many, or as a class for expanded clones.

TRBJ1-5 | TRBD1 | - | TRBV28 | TGTGCCATTCCAGGGGGTAGCAATCAGCCCCAGCATTTT | CAIPGGSNQPQHF
TRBJ2-1 | TRBD2 | - | TRBV11-3 | TGTGCCAGCAGCTTAGTGGTCCTAGCGGACAATGAGCAGTTCTTC | CASSLVVLADNEQFF
TRBJ2-7 | - | - | TRBV5-4 | TGTGCCAGCAGACCGGACAGCAAAATCTCCTACGAGCAGTACTTC | CASRPDSKISYEQYF
TRBJ2-6 | - | - | TRBV15 | TGTGCCACCAGCAGAGAGGGGGCTTCTGGGGCCAACGTCCTGACTTTC | CATSREGASGANVLTF
TRBJ2-2 | - | - | TRBV28 | TGTGCCAGCAGTCTATCGTGGAGGGTGGCCGGGGAGCTGTTTTTT | CASSLSWRVAGELFF
TRBJ2-2 | TRBD2 | once | TRBV28 | TGTGCCAGCAGTGCACTAGCGGGAGTCGGGGAGCTGTTTTTT | CASSALAGVGELFF
TRBJ2-1 | TRBD2 | - | TRBV28 | TGTGCCAGCAGGATCGGGGGGAGGGCCTCCTACAATGAGCAGTTCTTC | CASRIGGRASYNEQFF
TRBJ2-2 | TRBD1 | - | TRBV11-3 | TGTGCCAGCAGCATGACAGGGGCAGCGGCCGGGGAGCTGTTTTTT | CASSMTGAAAGELFF
TRBJ1-2 | - | - | TRBV12-5 | TGTGCTAGTGGTTTGGTAAAGGCAGGTTTTTTATATGGCTACACCTTC | CASGLVKAGFLYGYTF
TRBJ1-4 | - | - | TRBV2 | TGTGCCAGCAGTCCACAGCAAGCAACTAATGAAAAACTGTTTTTT | CASSPQQATNEKLFF
TRBJ2-7 | TRBD1 | - | TRBV7-9 | TGTGCCAGCAGCTTAACAGGGGGGACCTACGAGCAGTACTTC | CASSLTGGTYEQYF
TRBJ1-2 | - | - | TRBV20-1 | TGCAGTGCAAACACAGATCATGGCTACACCTTC | CSANTDHGYTF
TRBJ1-6 | - | - | TRBV7-9 | TGTGCCAGCAGCCAAGTAACCTCGTCACAGGGCTATAATTCACCCCTCCACTTT | CASSQVTSSQGYNSPLHF
TRBJ2-1 | - | - | TRBV4-1 | TGCGCCAGCAGCCAAGAGGGGAGCCTGGGGAATGAGCAGTTCTTC | CASSQEGSLGNEQFF
TRBJ1-4 | - | - | TRBV18 | TGTGCCAGCTCACCCCGACAGGATGAAAAACTGTTTTTT | CASSPRQDEKLFF
TRBJ2-7 | - | - | TRBV7-2 | TGTGCCAGCAGCTTCGATAAGCCCTACGAGCAGTACTTC | CASSFDKPYEQYF
TRBJ2-1 | - | - | TRBV12-5 | TGTGCTAGTGGTTTGGTACTGTATGAGCAGTTCTTC | CASGLVLYEQFF
TRBJ2-5 | TRBD2 | - | TRBV10-3 | TGTGCCATCAGCGCGCTAGCGGGCTCCCAAGAGACCCAGTACTTC | CAISALAGSQETQYF
TRBJ1-1 | - | - | TRBV27 | TGTGCCAGCAGTTCCTACGATAGAGGCGAAGCTTTCTTT | CASSSYDRGEAFF
TRBJ2-3 | TRBD2 | - | TRBV25-1 | TGTGCCAGCAGTGAGTCCCCCAGCGGGAGCGCAGATACGCAGTATTTT | CASSESPSGSADTQYF
TRBJ2-7 | TRBD2 | - | TRBV6-1 | TGTGCCAGTAAGACTAGCGGAGCGAATTACGAGCAGTACTTC | CASKTSGANYEQYF
TRBJ2-3 | - | - | TRBV6-6 | TGTGCCAGCAGCAACGTTGGGGGGATAGCCGCAGATACGCAGTATTTT | CASSNVGGIAADTQYF
TRBJ1-1 | - | - | TRBV28 | TGTGCCAGCACCAAACCGTGGGGCTCCAACACTGAAGCTTTCTTT | CASTKPWGSNTEAFF
TRBJ2-7 | - | few | TRBV14 | TGTGCCAGCAGCCATGCCAGACTAGTCTCCCCACACGAGCAGTACTTC | CASSHARLVSPHEQYF
TRBJ2-7 | TRBD2 | - | TRBV28 | TGTGCCAGCAGTGAGAGAACTAGCGGGGGCGAGCAGTACTTC | CASSERTSGGEQYF
TRBJ1-5 | - | - | TRBV28 | TGTGCCAGCATGGCAGGGTATAATCATCAGCCCCAGCATTTT | CASMAGYNHQPQHF
TRBJ2-7 | - | - | TRBV27 | TGTGCCAGCTCCGTGACAGGTCCCTCCTACGAGCAGTACTTC | CASSVTGPSYEQYF
TRBJ2-7 | - | once | TRBV6-4 | TGTGCCAGCAGTGAGGGGCCTAATTACGAGCAGTACTTC | CASSEGPNYEQYF
TRBJ2-7 | - | - | TRBV11-2 | TGTGCCAGCAGCTTTGTATTGGGCAGGGTGGACTACGAGCAGTACTTC | CASSFVLGRVDYEQYF
TRBJ2-7 | - | few | TRBV7-6 | TGTGCCAGCAGCTTAGGGGCCTCATACGAGCAGTACTTC | CASSLGASYEQYF
TRBJ1-4 | - | - | TRBV19 | TGTGCCAGTAGTATTCGGGATGGCCTTAATGAAAAACTGTTTTTT | CASSIRDGLNEKLFF
TRBJ1-2 | TRBD1 | - | TRBV13 | TGTGCCAGCAGCTTAGGGGACAGGGGGTTTTATGGCTACACCTTC | CASSLGDRGFYGYTF
TRBJ1-2 | - | - | TRBV14 | TGTGCCAGCAGCCAAGAGGGCAGCCTCTTTAACTATGGCTACACCTTC | CASSQEGSLFNYGYTF
TRBJ2-2 | - | - | TRBV10-3 | TGTGCCATCAGTGAGACAGGGCAGACCACCGGGGAGCTGTTTTTT | CAISETGQTTGELFF
TRBJ2-1 | TRBD2 | - | TRBV28 | TGTGCCAGCAGTTTCGGTCTAGCGGGAACGTTTGGGTCCTACAATGAGCAGTTCTTC | CASSFGLAGTFGSYNEQFF
TRBJ2-5 | - | - | TRBV5-1 | TGCGCCAGCAGCCCTGAACACATGGCACCGGGACTCGCTTGGGAGACCCAGTACTTC | CASSPEHMAPGLAWETQYF
TRBJ2-7 | - | - | TRBV2 | TGTGCCAGCTTAGCGTACTACGAGCAGTACTTC | CASLAYYEQYF
TRBJ2-7 | TRBD1 | - | TRBV2 | TGTGCCAGCAGTCCTGACAGGGGTGCCTACGAGCAGTACTTC | CASSPDRGAYEQYF
TRBJ2-1 | TRBD2 | - | TRBV15 | TGTGCCACCAGCAGTCAGCGGGACTACAATGAGCAGTTCTTC | CATSSQRDYNEQFF
TRBJ2-1 | TRBD2 | - | TRBV4-1 | TGCGCCAGCAGCCAAGCCCCGACTAGCGGGAGAGGCAATGAGCAGTTCTTC | CASSQAPTSGRGNEQFF
TRBJ2-1 | TRBD1 | - | TRBV9 | TGTGCCAGCAGCCCAGGGGGAGACAATGAGCAGTTCTTC | CASSPGGDNEQFF
TRBJ1-4 | - | - | TRBV7-8 | TGTGCCAGCCGCGGAGGACGGATTAATGAAAAACTGTTTTTT | CASRGGRINEKLFF
TRBJ2-2 | TRBD1 | once | TRBV19 | TGTGCCAGTAACCCGGACAGGGGGCTCACCGGGGAGCTGTTTTTT | CASNPDRGLTGELFF
TRBJ1-5 | - | - | TRBV6-5 | TGTGCCAGCTCATCGTACGGACTCAATCAGCCCCAGCATTTT | CASSSYGLNQPQHF
TRBJ2-7 | TRBD1 | - | TRBV27 | TGTGCCAGCTCAGGGACAGGGGGCTACGAGCAGTACTTC | CASSGTGGYEQYF
TRBJ2-7 | - | - | TRBV28 | TGTGCCAGCAGCCACGCAGGCTCCTACGTTGTCCCGTACTACGAGCAGTACTTC | CASSHAGSYVVPYYEQYF
TRBJ2-7 | TRBD2 | - | TRBV5-1 | TGCGCCAGCAGCGACCTTACTAGCGGGAGGGTTCTACCCTACGAGCAGTACTTC | CASSDLTSGRVLPYEQYF
TRBJ2-4 | - | - | TRBV5-6 | TGTGCCAGCAGCTTCCGGGCCAAAAACATTCAGTACTTC | CASSFRAKNIQYF
TRBJ1-2 | - | - | TRBV10-2 | TGCGCCAGCGGGCTTGGAAGCCCGGACTATGGCTACACCTTC | CASGLGSPDYGYTF
TRBJ1-5 | - | - | TRBV19 | TGTGCCAGTACTCATAGGCCGGGTGGGAATCAGCCCCAGCATTTT | CASTHRPGGNQPQHF
TRBJ2-2 | TRBD2 | - | TRBV12-5 | TGTGCTAGTGGTTTGGGACTAGCCGTCGGCTGGGAGCTGTTTTTT | CASGLGLAVGWELFF
TRBJ2-7 | - | - | TRBV30 | TGTGCCTGGAAGGCGGGGACCTACGAGCAGTACTTC | CAWKAGTYEQYF
TRBJ2-7 | TRBD2 | - | TRBV11-1 | TGTGCCAGCAGCTTAGTCCTAGCGGGAGGCAGTGAGCAGTACTTC | CASSLVLAGGSEQYF
TRBJ2-1 | - | few | TRBV9 | TGTGCCAGCAGCGTAGGGGGACTCTCCTACAATGAGCAGTTCTTC | CASSVGGLSYNEQFF
TRBJ2-1 | TRBD2 | once | TRBV14 | TGTGCCAGCAGCCCCCAGAGCGGGAAATCCTACAATGAGCAGTTCTTC | CASSPQSGKSYNEQFF
TRBJ2-2 | - | - | TRBV7-7 | TGTGCCAGCTCGTTAGTAGCATCGAACACCGGGGAGCTGTTTTTT | CASSLVASNTGELFF
TRBJ2-7 | - | - | TRBV5-1 | TGCGCCAGCAGCCACCCTAGCGCCGAGCAGTACTTC | CASSHPSAEQYF